The 24 T cell receptor beta chains given below trace back to one sample, sequenced in a study of cytomegalovirus exposure and HLA in healthy donors. The PCR had 60 Vbeta and 13 Jbeta primers. Measured with immunoSEQ multiplex PCR; TCRdb has only the in-frame clones, and not every one. The table lists 70,000 to 90,000 clones, over 60% of them singletons. The sequenced material came from PBMCs. The source is a male donor in good health and CMV-seropositive.

The J gene is TRBJ2-2, the V gene TRBV7-6, with a possible D match to TRBD2 (6 bases). The germline gives CDR1 SGHVS, CDR2 FNYEAQ. V was pared by 5 bases and J by 7 bases, with 17 bases between. The CDR3 is 15 residues long. The CDR3 loop is CASSLREAMDGELFF. CDR3 nucleotides: TGTGCCAGCAGCCTAAGGGAGGCAATGGACGGGGAGCTGTTTTTT.

A single count supports this clone. This chain connects TRBV6-5 to TRBJ1-2; 8 positions agree with TRBD1. Germline-derived CDR1 and CDR2 are MNHEY and SVGAGI. The CDR3 has 13 residues. The V and J ends lost 6 bases and 4 bases, in that order; junction bases with no gene match: 4. The CDR3 DNA reads as TGTGCCAGCAGCGACAGGGGAACCTATGGCTACACCTTC. It codes for CASSDRGTYGYTF.

The chain uses TRBV19 and TRBJ1-2, with D perhaps TRBD1 (6 bases). The CDR3 length is 14 residues. V lost 4 bases and J 2 bases, leaving 11 bases between the germline ends. Germline loops: CDR1 LNHDA, CDR2 SQIVND (reference sequence). Here the CDR3 reads CASSKAGANYGYTF. In DNA, the CDR3 is TGTGCCAGTAGTAAAGCAGGGGCCAACTATGGCTACACCTTC.

The chain uses TRBV27 and TRBJ1-5; D is unresolved. The CDR3 has 15 amino acids. Trimming left V 5 bases short and J 0 bases short, with 11 bases between. Germline V gene lookup returns CDR1 MNHEY and CDR2 SMNVEV (reference sequence). The CDR3 sequence is CASSRISGSNQPQHF. CDR3 coding DNA: TGTGCCAGCAGTAGAATCTCCGGTAGCAATCAGCCCCAGCATTTT.

The V call is TRBV7-3, the J call TRBJ2-6, with D possibly TRBD1 on 5 matching bases. Trimming pared 0 bases from V and 1 base from J, leaving 7 bases between. The CDR3 covers 16 residues. Germline V CDR1 and CDR2: SGHTA, FQGTGA. DNA of the CDR3: TGTGCCAGCAGCTTAACAGGGGTATCTGGGGCCAACGTCCTGACTTTC. Encoded protein: CASSLTGVSGANVLTF. The full variable domain, rest sourced from reference TRBV7-3 and TRBJ2-6, is GAGVSQTPSNKVTEKGKYVELRCDPISGHTALYWYRQSLGQGPEFLIYFQGTGAADDSGLPNDRFFAVRPEGSVSTLKIQRTERGDSAVYLCASSLTGVSGANVLTFGAGSRLTVL.

V and J are TRBV6-5 and TRBJ2-1; D gene ambiguous. The V end was cut by 6 bases, the J end by 7 bases, with 10 bases between. Germline-derived CDR1 and CDR2 are MNHEY and SVGAGI. This CDR3 comprises 12 residues. DNA for the CDR3: TGTGCCAGCAGGACTCCTCGGAATGAGCAGTTCTTC. Its protein is CASRTPRNEQFF.

The V call is TRBV7-3, the J call TRBJ2-7; 9 nucleotides align to TRBD2. This CDR3 has 15 residues. Germline V gene data show CDR1 as SGHTA and CDR2 as FQGTGA. V lost 0 bases and J lost 5; bases outside the gene matches: 5. The CDR3 nucleotides read TGTGCCAGCAGCTTAACAGCTAGCGGGAAGAACGAGCAGTACTTC. The encoded protein is CASSLTASGKNEQYF.

V is TRBV18 and J is TRBJ1-4; 9 nucleotides line up with TRBD1. The V segment lost 10 bases and the J segment 8 bases; nucleotides outside the gene matches: 11. The CDR3 covers 14 residues. The germline V gene has CDR1 KGHSH and CDR2 LQKENI. The CDR3 DNA follows: TGTGCCACCGGGGCCGGGACAGGGCGAGAAAAACTGTTTTTT. This gives the protein CATGAGTGREKLFF.

This clone came up once. The genes are TRBV6-1 and TRBJ1-5; D might be TRBD1 (5 bases). There are 13 residues in the CDR3. Germline V lookup: CDR1 MNHNS, CDR2 SASEGT. Trimming removed 1 base from V and 7 bases from J, with 8 bases in between. CDR3 loop: CASSEVWGQPQHF. The CDR3 DNA follows: TGTGCCAGCAGTGAAGTATGGGGCCAGCCCCAGCATTTT.

The V and J genes are TRBV4-1 and TRBJ2-3, with a tentative D call TRBD2 (5 bases). With 1 base removed from V and 1 base from J, the gap between germline ends came to 21 bases. The CDR3 is 19 residues long. Germline values: CDR1 MGHRA, CDR2 YSYEKL. The CDR3 region is CASSQGVALVDNGTDTQYF. The CDR3, as DNA: TGCGCCAGCAGCCAAGGTGTAGCGCTAGTAGACAATGGCACAGATACGCAGTATTTT.

This clone has just a few counts. The rearrangement links TRBV27 to TRBJ2-7; 12 bases line up with TRBD2. Germline V gene sequence: CDR1 MNHEY, CDR2 SMNVEV (reference sequence). The CDR3 runs to 18 residues. The trim removed 2 bases at V and 4 bases at J, leaving 12 bases unmatched. CDR3 sequence: CASSLKPPRLAGVYEQYF. CDR3 DNA: TGTGCCAGCAGTTTAAAGCCCCCCCGACTAGCGGGAGTTTACGAGCAGTACTTC.

CDR3 in amino acids: CASSIGQNYEQYF. CDR3 nucleotide sequence: TGTGCCAGTAGTATTGGACAAAACTACGAGCAGTACTTC. V and J are TRBV19 and TRBJ2-7; TRBD1 is a possible D gene (5 bases). CDR1 is LNHDA and CDR2 is SQIVND in the germline V gene (reference sequence). Between the trimmed V and J ends, which lost 3 bases and 3 bases, there was a span of 9 bases. The CDR3 totals 13 residues.

The chain combines TRBV28 with TRBJ1-1; 7 bases map to TRBD1. Germline assignment: CDR1 MDHEN and CDR2 SYDVKM. The V gene end was trimmed by 3 bases and the J gene end by 5 bases; junction bases not matched to a gene: 3. The CDR3 consists of 13 residues. The chain's CDR3 is CASSLTRGTEAFF. CDR3 nucleotide sequence: TGTGCCAGCAGTTTGACCAGGGGGACTGAAGCTTTCTTT.

The chain has TRBV5-1 and TRBJ2-7, with TRBD2 as a possible D gene (5 bases). CDR1 is SGHRS, CDR2 YFSETQ, per germline. The CDR3 is 14 amino acids. V dropped 0 bases and J dropped 4 bases, with 11 bases sitting between them. CDR3 DNA sequence: TGCGCCAGCAGCTTGGGAGGGCCACGGTACGAGCAGTACTTC. Translated: CASSLGGPRYEQYF.

The chain recombines TRBV19 with TRBJ2-1; 10 bases fit TRBD2. The germline V gene has CDR1 LNHDA and CDR2 SQIVND (reference sequence). V shed 1 base, J shed 4 bases, and the junction held 4 bases outside the gene matches. The CDR3 sequence is 16 residues long. In nucleotides, the CDR3 is TGTGCCAGTAGTATAGGGACTAGCGGAGGTTACAATGAGCAGTTCTTC. This gives the protein CASSIGTSGGYNEQFF. Filled out from reference TRBV19 and TRBJ2-1, the complete variable domain reads DGGITQSPKYLFRKEGQNVTLSCEQNLNHDAMYWYRQDPGQGLRLIYYSQIVNDFQKGDIAEGYSVSREKKESFPLTVTSAQKNPTAFYLCASSIGTSGGYNEQFFGPGTRLTVL.

The rearrangement links TRBV30 to TRBJ1-1, with 7 bases matching TRBD1. V was pared by 3 bases and J by 3 bases, with 7 bases of the junction left unmatched. The length of the CDR3 is 14 residues. From germline, CDR1 is GTSNPN and CDR2 SVGIG (reference sequence). DNA for the CDR3: TGTGCCTGGAGGGGGGGACAGTTTTACACTGAAGCTTTCTTT. This codes for CAWRGGQFYTEAFF.

This clone has just a few counts. The chain couples TRBV7-9 to TRBJ2-1; 9 bases map to TRBD1. There are 15 residues in the CDR3. The germline gives CDR1 SEHNR, CDR2 FQNEAQ (reference sequence). V lost 5 bases, J lost 5 bases, and 7 bases stayed unmatched. The CDR3 is CASSPPGQGNNEQFF. CDR3 DNA: TGTGCCAGCAGCCCACCGGGACAGGGCAACAATGAGCAGTTCTTC.

V usage is TRBV27 and J usage is TRBJ1-1, with D possibly TRBD1 on 6 matching bases. The CDR3 has 15 amino acids. Per the germline V gene, CDR1 is MNHEY and CDR2 is SMNVEV (reference sequence). Trimming left V 5 bases short and J 3 bases short, with 16 bases between. CDR3 amino acids: CASSTPTGRHTEAFF. The DNA of the CDR3 is TGTGCCAGCAGTACCCCCACAGGGCGTCACACTGAAGCTTTCTTT.

The rearrangement uses TRBV19 and TRBJ1-1, with TRBD1 identical over 7 bases. V trimming: 6 bases; J trimming: 3 bases; junction bases outside the gene matches: 7. The length of the CDR3 is 14 residues. Germline CDR1 is LNHDA and CDR2 is SQIVND (reference sequence). The chain's CDR3 is CASRNRDRHTEAFF. CDR3 nucleotides: TGTGCCAGTAGGAACCGGGACAGACACACTGAAGCTTTCTTT.

The chain couples TRBV4-1 to TRBJ2-5, with 8 bases fitting TRBD2. The end of the DNA fits TRBJ2-7 better, so the J call may be wrong. This CDR3 region has 17 residues. Germline V gives CDR1 MGHRA, CDR2 YSYEKL. CDR3 sequence reads: CASSQSPGGPSSYEQYF. CDR3 sequence (DNA): TGCGCCAGCAGCCAATCGCCGGGAGGGCCGAGCTCCTACGAGCAGTACTTC.

The V and J genes are TRBV5-1 and TRBJ2-5; 9 bases are a match to TRBD2. Trimming removed 0 bases from V and 4 bases from J; junction bases left unmatched: 13. The germline CDR1 and CDR2 sequences are SGHRS and YFSETQ. CDR3 length: 18 residues. CDR3 nucleotides: TGCGCCAGCAGCTTGGGTCGGACAGTTAGCGGGAGACCAGAGACCCAGTACTTC. It yields the protein CASSLGRTVSGRPETQYF.

The chain links TRBV19 to TRBJ2-6, with 10 bases lining up with TRBD2. Germline V gene sequence: CDR1 LNHDA, CDR2 SQIVND (reference sequence). The V and J ends lost 0 bases and 0 bases, in that order; junction bases with no gene match: 5. This CDR3 has 19 residues. CDR3 amino acids: CASSIDGSGRASGANVLTF. Here the CDR3 DNA reads TGTGCCAGTAGTATAGATGGAAGCGGGAGGGCCTCTGGGGCCAACGTCCTGACTTTC.

A few counts support this clone. The V gene is TRBV11-2, the J gene TRBJ1-1; 7 bases align to TRBD1. Germline V gene lookup returns CDR1 SGHAT and CDR2 FQNNGV. V dropped 5 bases and J dropped 4; count of bases not matched to a gene: 10. The CDR3 sequence is 15 residues long. The CDR3 DNA reads as TGTGCCAGCAGCCAACTACAGGGGAGAAGCACTGAAGCTTTCTTT. It yields the protein CASSQLQGRSTEAFF.

The chain joins TRBV19 to TRBJ2-2; TRBD1 agrees at 7 bases. Germline-derived CDR1 and CDR2 are LNHDA and SQIVND (reference sequence). This CDR3 spans 13 amino acids. The junction had 2 bases not matched to a gene; V was cut back by 4 bases and J by 6 bases. Here the CDR3 reads CASSSQGAGELFF. The CDR3 nucleotides read TGTGCCAGTAGTAGTCAGGGGGCCGGGGAGCTGTTTTTT. The full variable domain, in which reference TRBV19 and TRBJ2-2 provide the parts outside the CDR3, is DGGITQSPKYLFRKEGQNVTLSCEQNLNHDAMYWYRQDPGQGLRLIYYSQIVNDFQKGDIAEGYSVSREKKESFPLTVTSAQKNPTAFYLCASSSQGAGELFFGEGSRLTVL.